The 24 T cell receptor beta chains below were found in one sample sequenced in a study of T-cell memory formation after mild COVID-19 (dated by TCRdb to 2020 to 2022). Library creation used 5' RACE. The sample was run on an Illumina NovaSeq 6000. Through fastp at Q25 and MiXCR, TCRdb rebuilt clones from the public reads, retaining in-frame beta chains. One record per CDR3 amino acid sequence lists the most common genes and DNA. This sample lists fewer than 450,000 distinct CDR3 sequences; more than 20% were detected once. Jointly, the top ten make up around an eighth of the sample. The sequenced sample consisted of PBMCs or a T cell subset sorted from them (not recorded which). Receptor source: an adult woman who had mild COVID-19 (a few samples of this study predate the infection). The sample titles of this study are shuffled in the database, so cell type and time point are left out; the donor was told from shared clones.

The CDR3 region is CASTTGLNTGELFF. The CDR3 DNA is TGTGCCAGCACCACGGGACTGAACACCGGGGAGCTGTTTTTT. The chain employs TRBV12-3 or TRBV12-4 and TRBJ2-2, with D perhaps matching TRBD2 (6 bases). This CDR3 comprises 14 residues. With 7 bases removed from V and 1 base from J, the gap between germline ends came to 10 bases.

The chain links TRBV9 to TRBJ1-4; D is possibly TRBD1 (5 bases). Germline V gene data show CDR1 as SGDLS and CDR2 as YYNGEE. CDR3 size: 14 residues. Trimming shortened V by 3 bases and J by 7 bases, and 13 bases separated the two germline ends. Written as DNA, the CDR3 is TGTGCCAGCAGCGCTACGGGACGGATTGAAAAACTGTTTTTT. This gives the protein CASSATGRIEKLFF.

CDR3 amino acids: CASTARLRDNEQFF. In DNA form, the CDR3 reads TGTGCCAGCACCGCCAGGTTGCGAGACAATGAGCAGTTCTTC. The chain is built from TRBV6-2 or TRBV6-3 and TRBJ2-1, with unresolved D. V was cut by 7 bases and J by 5 bases, with 15 bases left in between. Germline V gene sequence: CDR1 MNHEY, CDR2 SVGEGT. There are 14 residues in the CDR3.

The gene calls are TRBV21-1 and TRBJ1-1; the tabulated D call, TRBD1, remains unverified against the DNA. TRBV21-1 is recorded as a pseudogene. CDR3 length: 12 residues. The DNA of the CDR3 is TGTGCCAGCACCCCAGGGGCCACTGAAGCTTTCTTT. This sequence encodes CASTPGATEAFF.

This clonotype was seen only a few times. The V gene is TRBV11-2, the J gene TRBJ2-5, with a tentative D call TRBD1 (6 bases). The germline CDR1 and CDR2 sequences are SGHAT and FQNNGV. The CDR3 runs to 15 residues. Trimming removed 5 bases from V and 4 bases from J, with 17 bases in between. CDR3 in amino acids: CASSLLPTGPETQYF. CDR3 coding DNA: TGTGCCAGCAGCCTCCTCCCAACAGGGCCAGAGACCCAGTACTTC.

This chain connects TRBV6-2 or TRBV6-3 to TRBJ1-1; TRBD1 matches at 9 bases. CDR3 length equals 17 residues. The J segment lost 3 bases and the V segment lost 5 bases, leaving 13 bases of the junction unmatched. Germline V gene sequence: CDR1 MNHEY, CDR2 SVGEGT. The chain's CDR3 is CASSVGTGPSGHTEAFF. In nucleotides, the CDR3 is TGTGCCAGCAGTGTCGGGACAGGGCCTAGCGGGCACACTGAAGCTTTCTTT.

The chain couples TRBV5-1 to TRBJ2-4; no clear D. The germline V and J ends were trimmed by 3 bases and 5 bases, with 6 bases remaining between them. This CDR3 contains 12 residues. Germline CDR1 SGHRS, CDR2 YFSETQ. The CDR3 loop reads CASSSGQNIQYF. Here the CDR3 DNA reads TGCGCCAGCAGCTCTGGGCAAAACATTCAGTACTTC.

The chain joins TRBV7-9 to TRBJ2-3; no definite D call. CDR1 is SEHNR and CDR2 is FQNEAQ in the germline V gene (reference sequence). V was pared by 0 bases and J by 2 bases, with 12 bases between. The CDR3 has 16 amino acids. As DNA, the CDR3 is TGTGCCAGCAGCTTAGCCGACCTCTCCTTCACAGATACGCAGTATTTT. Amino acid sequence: CASSLADLSFTDTQYF.

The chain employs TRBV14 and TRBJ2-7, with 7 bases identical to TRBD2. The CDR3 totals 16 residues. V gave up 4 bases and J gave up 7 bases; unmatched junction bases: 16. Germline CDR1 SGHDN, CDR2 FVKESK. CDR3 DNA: TGTGCCAGCAGCCCTCCTGGGGGGGTAAAAATCACAGAGCAGTACTTC. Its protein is CASSPPGGVKITEQYF. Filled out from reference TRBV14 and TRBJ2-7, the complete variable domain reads EAGVTQFPSHSVIEKGQTVTLRCDPISGHDNLYWYRRVMGKEIKFLLHFVKESKQDESGMPNNRFLAERTGGTYSTLKVQPAELEDSGVYFCASSPPGGVKITEQYFGPGTRLTVT.

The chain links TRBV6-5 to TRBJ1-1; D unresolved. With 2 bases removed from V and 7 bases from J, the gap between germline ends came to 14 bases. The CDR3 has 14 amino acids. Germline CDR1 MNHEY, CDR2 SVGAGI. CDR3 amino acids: CASSYTGRAREAFF. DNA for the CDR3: TGTGCCAGCAGTTACACTGGACGAGCGCGTGAAGCTTTCTTT.

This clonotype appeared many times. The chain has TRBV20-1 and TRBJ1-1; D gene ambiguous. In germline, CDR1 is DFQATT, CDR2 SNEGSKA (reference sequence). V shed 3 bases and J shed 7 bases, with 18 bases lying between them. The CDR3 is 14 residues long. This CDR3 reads CSASGLNPGSEAFF. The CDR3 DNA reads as TGCAGTGCTAGTGGGCTGAACCCGGGCAGTGAAGCTTTCTTT.

CDR3 sequence (DNA): TGTGCCAGCAGCTTGAACACAGCTTCCCTAGGCGAGCAGTACTTC. It translates to CASSLNTASLGEQYF. The chain is built from TRBV7-9 and TRBJ2-7; D not resolved. The V gene lost 3 bases and the J gene lost 6 bases, with 18 bases spanning the gap. The germline CDR1 and CDR2 sequences are SEHNR and FQNEAQ (reference sequence). CDR3 length: 15 amino acids.

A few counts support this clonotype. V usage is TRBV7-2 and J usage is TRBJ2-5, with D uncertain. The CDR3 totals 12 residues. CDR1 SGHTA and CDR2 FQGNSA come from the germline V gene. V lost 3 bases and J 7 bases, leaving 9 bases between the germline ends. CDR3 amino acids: CASSLGSATQYF. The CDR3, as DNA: TGTGCCAGCAGCTTGGGTTCGGCGACCCAGTACTTC.

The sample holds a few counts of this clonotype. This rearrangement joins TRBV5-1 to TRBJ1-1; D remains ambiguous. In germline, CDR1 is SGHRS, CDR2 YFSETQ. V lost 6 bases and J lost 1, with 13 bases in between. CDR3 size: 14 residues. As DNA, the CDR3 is TGCGCCAGCACCTCCATGTCGGGGAACACTGAAGCTTTCTTT. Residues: CASTSMSGNTEAFF.

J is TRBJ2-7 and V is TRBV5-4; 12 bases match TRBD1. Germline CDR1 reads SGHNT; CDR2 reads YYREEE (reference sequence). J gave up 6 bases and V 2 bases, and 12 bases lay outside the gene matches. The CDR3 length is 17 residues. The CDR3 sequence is CASSFAKTGTGGPEQYF. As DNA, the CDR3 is TGTGCCAGCAGCTTCGCCAAGACCGGGACAGGGGGCCCCGAGCAGTACTTC.

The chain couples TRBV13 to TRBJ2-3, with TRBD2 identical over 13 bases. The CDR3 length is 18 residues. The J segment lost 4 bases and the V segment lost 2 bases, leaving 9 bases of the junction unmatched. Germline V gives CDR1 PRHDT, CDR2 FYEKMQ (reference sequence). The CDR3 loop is CASSLRGLAGAGADTQYF. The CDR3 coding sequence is TGTGCCAGCAGCTTAAGAGGACTAGCGGGAGCTGGGGCAGATACGCAGTATTTT. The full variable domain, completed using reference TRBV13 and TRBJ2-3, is AAGVIQSPRHLIKEKRETATLKCYPIPRHDTVYWYQQGPGQDPQFLISFYEKMQSDKGSIPDRFSAQQFSDYHSELNMSSLELGDSALYFCASSLRGLAGAGADTQYFGPGTRLTVL.

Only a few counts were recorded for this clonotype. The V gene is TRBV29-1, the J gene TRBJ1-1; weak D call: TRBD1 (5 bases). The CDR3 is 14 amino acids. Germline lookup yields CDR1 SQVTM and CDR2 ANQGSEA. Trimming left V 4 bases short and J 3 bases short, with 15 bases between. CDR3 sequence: CSVAWPAGYTEAFF. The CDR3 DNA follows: TGCAGCGTTGCTTGGCCGGCAGGGTACACTGAAGCTTTCTTT.

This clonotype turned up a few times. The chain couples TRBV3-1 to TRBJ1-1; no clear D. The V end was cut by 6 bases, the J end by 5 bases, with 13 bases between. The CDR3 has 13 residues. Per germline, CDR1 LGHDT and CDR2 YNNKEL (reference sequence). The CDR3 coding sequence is TGTGCCAGCAGTCACTTTCGGGGTACTGAAGCTTTCTTT. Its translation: CASSHFRGTEAFF.

The CDR3 sequence is CAGALANTGELFF. The CDR3 DNA reads TGTGCCGGGGCACTCGCGAACACCGGGGAGCTGTTTTTT. V is TRBV30 and J is TRBJ2-2; the D gene is possibly TRBD1 (5 bases). The length of the CDR3 is 13 residues. The ends were cut back, 8 bases at V and 0 bases at J, with 10 bases in the middle. Germline lookup yields CDR1 GTSNPN and CDR2 SVGIG (reference sequence).

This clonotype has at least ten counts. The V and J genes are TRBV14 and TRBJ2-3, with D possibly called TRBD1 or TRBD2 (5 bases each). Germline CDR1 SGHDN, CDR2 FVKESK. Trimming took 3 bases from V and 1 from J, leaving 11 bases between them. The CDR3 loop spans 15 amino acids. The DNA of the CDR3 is TGTGCCAGCAGCCACTGGGGGATCGGCACAGATACGCAGTATTTT. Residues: CASSHWGIGTDTQYF. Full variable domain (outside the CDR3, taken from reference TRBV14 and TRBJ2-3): EAGVTQFPSHSVIEKGQTVTLRCDPISGHDNLYWYRRVMGKEIKFLLHFVKESKQDESGMPNNRFLAERTGGTYSTLKVQPAELEDSGVYFCASSHWGIGTDTQYFGPGTRLTVL.

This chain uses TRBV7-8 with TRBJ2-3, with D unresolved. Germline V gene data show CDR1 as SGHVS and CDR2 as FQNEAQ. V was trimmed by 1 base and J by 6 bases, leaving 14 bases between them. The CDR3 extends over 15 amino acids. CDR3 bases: TGTGCCAGCAGCTTAGGTACTGCAGCTAGGGATACGCAGTATTTT. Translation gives CASSLGTAARDTQYF.

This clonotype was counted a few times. CDR3 coding DNA: TGTGCCAGCAGGAACAGGGGGCAGTATGGCTACACCTTC. Protein: CASRNRGQYGYTF. The chain recombines TRBV6-6 with TRBJ1-2; 9 bases match TRBD1. J was trimmed by 5 bases and V by 6 bases; bases with no gene match: 4. This CDR3 region has 13 residues. Looked up from germline, CDR1 is MNHNY and CDR2 is SVGAGI (reference sequence).

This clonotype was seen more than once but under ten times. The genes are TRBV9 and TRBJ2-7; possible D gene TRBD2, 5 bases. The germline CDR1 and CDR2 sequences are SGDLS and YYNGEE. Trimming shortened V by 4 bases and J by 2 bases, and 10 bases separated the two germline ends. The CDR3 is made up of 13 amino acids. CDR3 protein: CASSPGLPYEQYF. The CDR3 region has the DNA TGTGCCAGCAGCCCAGGACTTCCCTACGAGCAGTACTTC.

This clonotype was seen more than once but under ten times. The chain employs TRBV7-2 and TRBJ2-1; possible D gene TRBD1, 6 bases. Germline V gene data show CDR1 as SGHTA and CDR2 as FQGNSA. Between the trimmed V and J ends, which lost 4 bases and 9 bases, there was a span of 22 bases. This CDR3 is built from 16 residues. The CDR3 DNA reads TGTGCCAGCAGCTCACGTCCAAACAGGGCCGCTGGTGAGCAGTTCTTC. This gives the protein CASSSRPNRAAGEQFF.